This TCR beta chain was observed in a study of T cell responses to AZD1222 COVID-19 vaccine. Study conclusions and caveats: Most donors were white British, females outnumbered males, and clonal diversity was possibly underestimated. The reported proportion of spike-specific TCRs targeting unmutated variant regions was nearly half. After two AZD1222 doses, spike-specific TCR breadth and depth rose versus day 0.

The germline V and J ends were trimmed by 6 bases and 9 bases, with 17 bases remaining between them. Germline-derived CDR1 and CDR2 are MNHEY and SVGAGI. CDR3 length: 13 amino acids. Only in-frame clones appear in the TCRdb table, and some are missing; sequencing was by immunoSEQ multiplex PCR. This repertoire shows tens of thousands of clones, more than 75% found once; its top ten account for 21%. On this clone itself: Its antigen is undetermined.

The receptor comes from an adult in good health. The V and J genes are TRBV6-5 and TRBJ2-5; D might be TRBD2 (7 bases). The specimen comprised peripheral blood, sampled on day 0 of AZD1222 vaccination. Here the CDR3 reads CASSIIEGGAQYF. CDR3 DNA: TGTGCCAGCAGCATTATAGAGGGGGGGGCCCAGTACTTC.